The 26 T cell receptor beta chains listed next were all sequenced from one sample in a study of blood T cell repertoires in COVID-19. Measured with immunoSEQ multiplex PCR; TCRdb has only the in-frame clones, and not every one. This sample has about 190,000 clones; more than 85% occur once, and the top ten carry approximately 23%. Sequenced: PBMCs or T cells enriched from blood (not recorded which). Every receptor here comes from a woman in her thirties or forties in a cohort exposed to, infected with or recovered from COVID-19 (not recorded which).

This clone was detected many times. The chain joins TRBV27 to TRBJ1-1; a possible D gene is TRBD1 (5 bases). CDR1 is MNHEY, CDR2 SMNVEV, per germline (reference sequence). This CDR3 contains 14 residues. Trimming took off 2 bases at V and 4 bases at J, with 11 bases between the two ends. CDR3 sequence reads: CASSLVQGLTEAFF. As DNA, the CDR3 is TGTGCCAGCAGTTTAGTCCAGGGTCTCACTGAAGCTTTCTTT.

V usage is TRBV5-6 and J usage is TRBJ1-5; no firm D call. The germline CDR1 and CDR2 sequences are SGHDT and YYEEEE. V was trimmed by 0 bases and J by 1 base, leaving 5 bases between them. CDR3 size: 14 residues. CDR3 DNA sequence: TGTGCCAGCAGCTTGGTCGAGAGCAATCAGCCCCAGCATTTT. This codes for CASSLVESNQPQHF.

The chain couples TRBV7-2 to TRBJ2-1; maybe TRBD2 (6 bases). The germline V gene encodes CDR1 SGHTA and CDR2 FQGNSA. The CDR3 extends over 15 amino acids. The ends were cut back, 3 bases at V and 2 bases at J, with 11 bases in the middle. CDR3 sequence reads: CASSFGGAAYNEQFF. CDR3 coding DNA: TGTGCCAGCAGCTTTGGCGGGGCAGCCTACAATGAGCAGTTCTTC.

As DNA, the CDR3 is TGTGCCAGCAGCTTAGGGGGCGACAGCAGGAAATATGGCTACACCTTC. It translates to CASSLGGDSRKYGYTF. The rearrangement links TRBV7-9 to TRBJ1-2; tentative D call: TRBD1 (5 bases). Germline V gene lookup returns CDR1 SEHNR and CDR2 FQNEAQ (reference sequence). The CDR3 is 16 residues long. The ends were cut back, 1 base at V and 5 bases at J, with 17 bases in the middle.

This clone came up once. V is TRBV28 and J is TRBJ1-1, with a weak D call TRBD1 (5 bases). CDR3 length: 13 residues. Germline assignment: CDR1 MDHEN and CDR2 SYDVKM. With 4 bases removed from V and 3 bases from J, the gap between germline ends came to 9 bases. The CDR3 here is CASSSGHDTEAFF. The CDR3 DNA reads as TGTGCCAGCAGTTCCGGACACGACACTGAAGCTTTCTTT. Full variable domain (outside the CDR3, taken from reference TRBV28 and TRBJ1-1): DVKVTQSSRYLVKRTGEKVFLECVQDMDHENMFWYRQDPGLGLRLIYFSYDVKMKEKGDIPEGYSVSREKKERFSLILESASTNQTSMYLCASSSGHDTEAFFGQGTRLTVV.

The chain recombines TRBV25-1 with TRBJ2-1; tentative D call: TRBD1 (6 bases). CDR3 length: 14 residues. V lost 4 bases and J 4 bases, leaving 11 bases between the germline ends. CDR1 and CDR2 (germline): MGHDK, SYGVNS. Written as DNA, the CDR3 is TGTGCCAGCAGTGCGGCAGGGGAGTACAATGAGCAGTTCTTC. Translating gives CASSAAGEYNEQFF.

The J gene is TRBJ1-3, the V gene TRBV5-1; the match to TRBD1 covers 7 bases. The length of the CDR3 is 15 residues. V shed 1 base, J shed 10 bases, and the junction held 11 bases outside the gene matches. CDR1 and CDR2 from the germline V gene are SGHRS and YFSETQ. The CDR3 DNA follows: TGCGCCAGCAGCTTGATGGGGCAGGGGGTCGATACCATATATTTT. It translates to CASSLMGQGVDTIYF.

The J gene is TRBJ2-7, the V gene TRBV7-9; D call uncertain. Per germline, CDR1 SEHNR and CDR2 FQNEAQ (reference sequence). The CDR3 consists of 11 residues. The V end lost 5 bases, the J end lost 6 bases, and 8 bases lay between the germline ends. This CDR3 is CASSPGSEQYF. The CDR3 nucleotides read TGTGCCAGCAGCCCCGGTAGCGAGCAGTACTTC.

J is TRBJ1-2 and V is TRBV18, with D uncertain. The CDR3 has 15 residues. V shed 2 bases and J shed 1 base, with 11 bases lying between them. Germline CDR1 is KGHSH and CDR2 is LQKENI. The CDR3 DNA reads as TGTGCCAGCTCACCAGATCCTACAGATAACTATGGCTACACCTTC. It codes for CASSPDPTDNYGYTF.

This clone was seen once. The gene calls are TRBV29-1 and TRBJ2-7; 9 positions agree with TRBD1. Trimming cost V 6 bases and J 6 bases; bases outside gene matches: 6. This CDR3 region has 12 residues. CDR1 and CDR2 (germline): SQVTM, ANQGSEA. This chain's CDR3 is CSVLDRGGEQYF. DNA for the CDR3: TGCAGCGTCCTGGACAGGGGTGGCGAGCAGTACTTC.

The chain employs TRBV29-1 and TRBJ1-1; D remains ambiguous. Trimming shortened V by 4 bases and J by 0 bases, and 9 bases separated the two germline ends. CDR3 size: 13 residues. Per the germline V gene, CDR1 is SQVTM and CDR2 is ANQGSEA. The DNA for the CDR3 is TGCAGCGTTGGAGGGCCCGTGAACACTGAAGCTTTCTTT. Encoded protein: CSVGGPVNTEAFF.

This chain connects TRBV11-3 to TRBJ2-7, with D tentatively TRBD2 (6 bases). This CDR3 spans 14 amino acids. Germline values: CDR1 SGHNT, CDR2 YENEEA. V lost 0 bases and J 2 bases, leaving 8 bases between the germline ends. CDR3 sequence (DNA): TGTGCCAGCAGCTTAGAGGCGGGAACCTACGAGCAGTACTTC. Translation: CASSLEAGTYEQYF.

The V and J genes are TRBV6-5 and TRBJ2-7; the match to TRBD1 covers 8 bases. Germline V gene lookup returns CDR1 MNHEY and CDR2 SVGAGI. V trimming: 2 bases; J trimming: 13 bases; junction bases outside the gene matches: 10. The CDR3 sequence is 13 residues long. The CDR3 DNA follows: TGTGCCAGCAGTTACGCGGCCGGGACAGGCCATTACTTC. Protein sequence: CASSYAAGTGHYF.

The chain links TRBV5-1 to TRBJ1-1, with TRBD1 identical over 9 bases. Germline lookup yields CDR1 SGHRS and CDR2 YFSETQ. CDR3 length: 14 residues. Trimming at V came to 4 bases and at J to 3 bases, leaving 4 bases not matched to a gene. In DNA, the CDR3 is TGCGCCAGCAGCCGGACAGGGGAATACACTGAAGCTTTCTTT. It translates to CASSRTGEYTEAFF.

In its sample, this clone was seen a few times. The CDR3 protein is CSVVGTGGYNQPQHF. The CDR3 DNA follows: TGCAGCGTTGTGGGGACAGGGGGTTACAATCAGCCCCAGCATTTT. The chain recombines TRBV29-1 with TRBJ1-5, with 11 nucleotides matching TRBD1. Germline V gene data show CDR1 as SQVTM and CDR2 as ANQGSEA. V trimming: 4 bases; J trimming: 3 bases; junction bases outside the gene matches: 5. There are 15 residues in the CDR3.

The CDR3 DNA is TGTGCCAGCAGTTACGGTCAGGGGGTGTATGGAGCTTTCTTT. Its translation is CASSYGQGVYGAFF. This chain connects TRBV6-5 to TRBJ1-1; 7 nucleotides align to TRBD1. There are 14 residues in the CDR3. Trimming at V came to 2 bases and at J to 10 bases, leaving 10 bases not matched to a gene. Per the germline V gene, CDR1 is MNHEY and CDR2 is SVGAGI.

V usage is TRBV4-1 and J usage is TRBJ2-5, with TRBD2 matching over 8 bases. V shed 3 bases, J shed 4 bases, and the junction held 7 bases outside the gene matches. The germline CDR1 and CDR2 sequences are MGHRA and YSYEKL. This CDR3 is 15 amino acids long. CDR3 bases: TGCGCCAGCAGCCATGGTCCGGGGGGGCGAGAGACCCAGTACTTC. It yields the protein CASSHGPGGRETQYF.

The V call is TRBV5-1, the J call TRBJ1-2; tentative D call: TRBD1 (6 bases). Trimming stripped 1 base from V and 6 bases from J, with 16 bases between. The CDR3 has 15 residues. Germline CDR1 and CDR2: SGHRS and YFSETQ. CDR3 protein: CASSLSYTGQDGYTF. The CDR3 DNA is TGCGCCAGCAGCTTGTCTTATACAGGGCAGGATGGCTACACCTTC. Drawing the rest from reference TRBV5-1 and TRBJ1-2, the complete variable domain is KAGVTQTPRYLIKTRGQQVTLSCSPISGHRSVSWYQQTPGQGLQFLFEYFSETQRNKGNFPGRFSGRQFSNSRSEMNVSTLELGDSALYLCASSLSYTGQDGYTFGSGTRLTVV.

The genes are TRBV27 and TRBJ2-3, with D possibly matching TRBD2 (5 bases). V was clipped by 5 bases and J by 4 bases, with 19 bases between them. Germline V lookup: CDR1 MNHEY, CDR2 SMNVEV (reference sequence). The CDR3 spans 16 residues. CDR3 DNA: TGTGCCAGCAGTCGTCGGTTGAGGGAAACGGCAGATACGCAGTATTTT. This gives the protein CASSRRLRETADTQYF.

CDR3 in DNA: TGTGCCAGCAGCAGGAGGGCGGAGCTTAGCACAGATACGCAGTATTTT. As protein: CASSRRAELSTDTQYF. The rearrangement uses TRBV7-2 and TRBJ2-3, with D possibly being TRBD2 (6 bases). CDR1 and CDR2 from the germline V gene are SGHTA and FQGNSA. V lost 5 bases and J lost 0, with 15 bases in between. CDR3 size: 16 residues.

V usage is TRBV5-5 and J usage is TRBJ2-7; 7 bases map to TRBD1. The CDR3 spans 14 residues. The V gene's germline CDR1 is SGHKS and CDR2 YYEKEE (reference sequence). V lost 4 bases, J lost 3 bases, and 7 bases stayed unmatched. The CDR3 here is CASSPRQGIYEQYF. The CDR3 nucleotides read TGTGCCAGCAGCCCACGACAGGGAATCTACGAGCAGTACTTC.

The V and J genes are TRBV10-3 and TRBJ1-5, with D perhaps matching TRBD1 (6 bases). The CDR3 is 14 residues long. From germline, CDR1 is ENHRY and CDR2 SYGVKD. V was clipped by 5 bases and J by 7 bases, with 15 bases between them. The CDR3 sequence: CAISLAGEQQPQHF. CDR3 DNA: TGTGCCATCAGTCTAGCAGGGGAGCAGCAGCCCCAGCATTTT.

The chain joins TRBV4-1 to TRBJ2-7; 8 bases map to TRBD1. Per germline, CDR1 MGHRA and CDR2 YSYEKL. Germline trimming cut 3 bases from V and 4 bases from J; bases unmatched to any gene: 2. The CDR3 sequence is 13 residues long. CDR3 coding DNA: TGCGCCAGCAGCCAGGGACAGGCGTACGAGCAGTACTTC. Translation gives CASSQGQAYEQYF.

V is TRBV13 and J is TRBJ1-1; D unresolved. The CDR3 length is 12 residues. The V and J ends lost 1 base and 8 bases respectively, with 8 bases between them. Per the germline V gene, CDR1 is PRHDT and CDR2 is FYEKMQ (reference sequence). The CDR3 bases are TGTGCCAGCAGCTTAGTGGGAGCCGAAGCTTTCTTT. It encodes CASSLVGAEAFF.

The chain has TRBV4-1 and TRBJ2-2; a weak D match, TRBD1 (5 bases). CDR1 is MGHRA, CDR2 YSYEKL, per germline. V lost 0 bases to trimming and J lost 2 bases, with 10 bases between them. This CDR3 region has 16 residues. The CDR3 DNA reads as TGCGCCAGCAGCCAAGATAGGACATTTAACACCGGGGAGCTGTTTTTT. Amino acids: CASSQDRTFNTGELFF.

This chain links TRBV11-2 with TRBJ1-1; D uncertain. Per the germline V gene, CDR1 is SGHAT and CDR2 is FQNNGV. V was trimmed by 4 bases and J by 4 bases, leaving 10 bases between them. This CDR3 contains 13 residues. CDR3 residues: CASSWSGGTEAFF. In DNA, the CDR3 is TGTGCCAGCAGCTGGAGCGGAGGCACTGAAGCTTTCTTT. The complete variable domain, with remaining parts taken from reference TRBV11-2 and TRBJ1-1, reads EAGVAQSPRYKIIEKRQSVAFWCNPISGHATLYWYQQILGQGPKLLIQFQNNGVVDDSQLPKDRFSAERLKGVDSTLKIQPAKLEDSAVYLCASSWSGGTEAFFGQGTRLTVV.